The 18 T cell receptor beta chains given below trace back to one sample, sequenced in a study of T cell responses to AZD1222 COVID-19 vaccine. The method was immunoSEQ multiplex PCR; TCRdb's version includes in-frame clones alone and lacks a portion of them. The profile shows 100,000 to 150,000 clones, about 87% of them singletons. Here the sequenced sample was peripheral blood, taken on day 0 of AZD1222 vaccination. The receptors come from an adult in good health.

This chain links TRBV28 with TRBJ2-7; D may be TRBD2 (5 bases). Germline lookup yields CDR1 MDHEN and CDR2 SYDVKM. The CDR3 consists of 11 residues. Between the trimmed V and J ends, which lost 5 bases and 6 bases, there was a span of 8 bases. Here the CDR3 DNA reads TGTGCCAGCAGTCTACGGGGCGAGCAGTACTTC. Its translation is CASSLRGEQYF.

CDR3 region: CASSSRQDGTDTQYF. The CDR3 nucleotides read TGCGCCAGCAGTAGTAGACAGGACGGCACAGATACGCAGTATTTT. The V and J genes are TRBV10-1 and TRBJ2-3, with D maybe TRBD1 (6 bases). This CDR3 is built from 15 residues. In germline, CDR1 is WNHNN, CDR2 SYGVQD (reference sequence). Trimming took off 5 bases at V and 1 base at J, with 13 bases between the two ends.

In DNA form, the CDR3 reads TGTGCCAGCAGTTACGGTTATCCCGATGAGCAGTTCTTC. The encoded protein is CASSYGYPDEQFF. The chain has TRBV6-2 or TRBV6-3 and TRBJ2-1; D is uncertain. This CDR3 has 13 amino acids. Germline V gene data show CDR1 as MNHEY and CDR2 as SVGEGT. The ends were cut back, 2 bases at V and 8 bases at J, with 10 bases in the middle.

The rearrangement links TRBV4-1 to TRBJ1-2; no clear D gene. The CDR3 length is 17 residues. V was trimmed by 0 bases and J by 4 bases, leaving 18 bases between them. The germline gives CDR1 MGHRA, CDR2 YSYEKL. The CDR3: CASSQDMEWGTLYGYTF. CDR3 bases: TGCGCCAGCAGCCAAGATATGGAGTGGGGAACCCTCTATGGCTACACCTTC.

The genes are TRBV7-2 and TRBJ2-1; D is perhaps TRBD2 (5 bases). The V gene's germline CDR1 is SGHTA and CDR2 FQGNSA. V gave up 5 bases and J gave up 0 bases, with 11 bases separating them. This CDR3 is built from 15 residues. The CDR3 here is CASSGRDSSYNEQFF. In DNA form, the CDR3 reads TGTGCCAGCAGCGGCCGGGATAGCTCCTACAATGAGCAGTTCTTC.

This clone was picked up a small number of times. The chain combines TRBV3-1 (or the pseudogene TRBV3-2) with TRBJ2-2; D is unclear. Germline loops: CDR1 LGHDT, CDR2 YNNKEL (reference sequence). The CDR3 extends over 16 amino acids. Trimming cost V 3 bases and J 7 bases, with 18 bases left between them. CDR3 nucleotides: TGTGCCAGCAGCCAGGCCGGAGTCTATCCTTACGGGGAGCTGTTTTTT. Its protein product is CASSQAGVYPYGELFF.

The gene calls are TRBV5-5 and TRBJ2-1, with 11 bases that match TRBD1. The CDR3 is made up of 16 amino acids. J was trimmed by 8 bases and V by 0 bases; bases with no gene match: 7. Looked up from germline, CDR1 is SGHKS and CDR2 is YYEKEE (reference sequence). The DNA for the CDR3 is TGTGCCAGCAGCTTGGACCGGACAGGGGGCGTTTATGAGCAGTTCTTC. This translates into CASSLDRTGGVYEQFF.

The genes are TRBV11-3 and TRBJ2-3; 10 nucleotides agree with TRBD2. V shed 7 bases and J 7 bases; nucleotides not matched to a gene: 8. This CDR3 is 14 amino acids long. Germline CDR1 SGHNT, CDR2 YENEEA. The CDR3: CASNPTSGIHTQYF. The CDR3 region has the DNA TGTGCCAGCAACCCCACTAGCGGGATACATACGCAGTATTTT.

The V call is TRBV5-1, the J call TRBJ2-5; weak D call: TRBD2 (6 bases). CDR3 size: 14 residues. Germline CDR1 SGHRS, CDR2 YFSETQ. V was cut by 4 bases and J by 1 base, with 11 bases left in between. CDR3 residues: CASSPGDFQETQYF. DNA for the CDR3: TGCGCCAGCAGCCCTGGGGACTTCCAAGAGACCCAGTACTTC.

In this sample, this clone turned up a few times. This chain links TRBV6-6 with TRBJ1-1; D is perhaps TRBD1 (6 bases). The V gene's germline CDR1 is MNHNY and CDR2 SVGAGI (reference sequence). The CDR3 sequence is 13 residues long. V shed 6 bases and J shed 1 base, with 9 bases lying between them. The CDR3: CASSKGQNTEAFF. The CDR3 DNA is TGTGCCAGCAGCAAGGGACAGAACACTGAAGCTTTCTTT.

This sequence joins TRBV9 and TRBJ2-5; D remains unclear. The germline CDR1 and CDR2 sequences are SGDLS and YYNGEE. The CDR3 is made up of 16 amino acids. V lost 0 bases and J 2 bases, leaving 14 bases between the germline ends. The DNA for the CDR3 is TGTGCCAGCAGCGTAGGCCCAGGACGCGCACAAGAGACCCAGTACTTC. Amino acids: CASSVGPGRAQETQYF.

The sample holds one count of this clone. This rearrangement joins TRBV20-1 to TRBJ1-1; D ambiguous. Trimming pared 1 base from V and 12 bases from J, leaving 12 bases between. The CDR3 runs 11 residues. Germline V gene data show CDR1 as DFQATT and CDR2 as SNEGSKA (reference sequence). The CDR3 sequence: CSARGGMGTFF. The CDR3 DNA sequence: TGCAGTGCTAGAGGTGGGATGGGGACTTTCTTT.

This clone was picked up a small number of times. The rearrangement joins TRBV18 to TRBJ2-1; D is unresolved. Germline V gene data show CDR1 as KGHSH and CDR2 as LQKENI. V lost 0 bases and J 4 bases, leaving 4 bases between the germline ends. This CDR3 region has 13 residues. The CDR3 region has the DNA TGTGCCAGCTCACCACCAGCGTACAATGAGCAGTTCTTC. It is translated as CASSPPAYNEQFF. Together with reference TRBV18 and TRBJ2-1, the CDR3 gives the full variable domain: NAGVMQNPRHLVRRRGQEARLRCSPMKGHSHVYWYRQLPEEGLKFMVYLQKENIIDESGMPKERFSAEFPKEGPSILRIQQVVRGDSAAYFCASSPPAYNEQFFGPGTRLTVL.

V gene TRBV19 combines with J gene TRBJ1-1; D not resolved. From germline, CDR1 is LNHDA and CDR2 SQIVND (reference sequence). Between the trimmed V and J ends, which lost 7 bases and 0 bases, there was a span of 6 bases. This CDR3 comprises 12 residues. CDR3 sequence reads: CASKDLNTEAFF. In nucleotides, the CDR3 is TGTGCCAGTAAGGACTTGAACACTGAAGCTTTCTTT. The entire variable domain, with the rest obtained from reference TRBV19 and TRBJ1-1, is as follows: DGGITQSPKYLFRKEGQNVTLSCEQNLNHDAMYWYRQDPGQGLRLIYYSQIVNDFQKGDIAEGYSVSREKKESFPLTVTSAQKNPTAFYLCASKDLNTEAFFGQGTRLTVV.

The chain uses TRBV6-2 or TRBV6-3 and TRBJ2-4; TRBD1 aligns across 10 bases. Germline V lookup: CDR1 MNHEY, CDR2 SVGEGT. CDR3 length equals 14 residues. V was clipped by 5 bases and J by 6 bases; unmatched bases: 4. This chain's CDR3 is CASSHRDRGNIQYF. CDR3 nucleotide sequence: TGTGCCAGCAGTCACCGGGACAGGGGAAACATTCAGTACTTC.

The chain combines TRBV7-3 with TRBJ2-1; D ambiguous. The CDR3 covers 14 residues. V lost 5 bases and J 6 bases, leaving 14 bases between the germline ends. Germline loops: CDR1 SGHTA, CDR2 FQGTGA. DNA of the CDR3: TGTGCCAGCAGCCAGGCCGCTCCGGGCAATGAGCAGTTCTTC. This sequence encodes CASSQAAPGNEQFF.

CDR3 nucleotide sequence: TGCGCCAGCAGCCGGGAGGCCAGGGAGGGTACTGAAGCTTTCTTT. It yields the protein CASSREAREGTEAFF. The chain links TRBV5-1 to TRBJ1-1, with D maybe TRBD1 (5 bases). The length of the CDR3 is 15 residues. V lost 4 bases to trimming and J lost 5 bases, with 18 bases between them. CDR1 and CDR2 from the germline V gene are SGHRS and YFSETQ.

The CDR3 DNA is TGCAGCGTTTCCCCCGGGTTTGCGAACACTGAAGCTTTCTTT. Translation: CSVSPGFANTEAFF. V is TRBV29-1 and J is TRBJ1-1; D gene ambiguous. Germline values: CDR1 SQVTM, CDR2 ANQGSEA. V lost 5 bases and J 1 base, leaving 14 bases between the germline ends. This CDR3 region has 14 residues.